Listed below are T cell receptor beta chains from one sample, sequenced in a study of cytomegalovirus exposure and HLA in healthy donors. Clones were sequenced by immunoSEQ multiplex PCR, and TCRdb holds only the in-frame ones, with some missing. This sample has about 130,000 clones, with about nine tenths found just once. The specimen was PBMCs. Receptors originate from a young man in good health and CMV-seronegative. The CDR3 runs from the conserved cysteine through the conserved F or W. The D gene is left open where the match is weak. Clone size is not always given. Where it is, it says once, few, many or a class for expanded clones.

>.|TRBJ1-2|TRBD1|TRBV30
TGTGCCTGGAGTATACAGGGGATCTATGGCTACACCTTC
CAWSIQGIYGYTF
>.|TRBJ2-1|.|TRBV5-1
TGCGCCAGCAGCTTGCAGATTAGTGTAGCGGTGTACAATGAGCAGTTCTTC
CASSLQISVAVYNEQFF
>.|TRBJ2-7|TRBD2|TRBV7-6
TGTGCCAGCAGCTCACGGGCCGGCGGGAGTACCTACGAGCAGTACTTC
CASSSRAGGSTYEQYF
>.|TRBJ2-1|.|TRBV9
TGTGCCAGCAAAGAGCGGTCCAATGGGTATGAGCAGTTCTTC
CASKERSNGYEQFF
>.|TRBJ1-5|.|TRBV23-1
TGCGCCAGCCGTATTAGGACATACCGTACAAGGCTATATAGCAATCAGCCCCAGCATTTT
CASRIRTYRTRLYSNQPQHF
>.|TRBJ2-4|.|TRBV9
TGTGCCAGCAGCGTGCGGTCGTCCAAAAACATTCAGTACTTC
CASSVRSSKNIQYF
>.|TRBJ2-7|TRBD1|TRBV7-9
TGTGCCAGCCTAGGACAGGGGGCCTCCTACGAGCAGTACTTC
CASLGQGASYEQYF
>.|TRBJ2-1|TRBD2|TRBV7-2
TGTGCCAGCAGCTTAGGGGCTAGCGGGAGGTCCTACAATGAGCAGTTCTTC
CASSLGASGRSYNEQFF
>few|TRBJ1-3|TRBD1|TRBV7-9
TGTGCCAGCAGCTTATCAGGACAGGTCACGAACACCATATATTTT
CASSLSGQVTNTIYF
>.|TRBJ1-3|.|TRBV21-1
TGTGCCAGCAGCGTCCGGGACACGAGCTCTGGAAACACCATATATTTT
CASSVRDTSSGNTIYF
>.|TRBJ2-5|.|TRBV10-1
TGCGCCAGCAGTGATCGGCAGGGTTCTACCACCCAGTACTTC
CASSDRQGSTTQYF
>.|TRBJ2-3|.|TRBV25-1
TGTGCCACCGGTCTCGAGACAGATACGCAGTATTTT
CATGLETDTQYF
>once|TRBJ2-1|TRBD2|TRBV10-1
TGCGCCAGCAGTGCTGAGACTAGCTATAGTGAGCAGTTCTTC
CASSAETSYSEQFF
>.|TRBJ2-7|TRBD2|TRBV9
TGTGCCAGCAGCCCCACTAGCGGGAGTTTCCACGAGCAGTACTTC
CASSPTSGSFHEQYF
>once|TRBJ2-3|.|TRBV5-1
TGCGCCAGCAGCTTGGCCCGGGCAGATACGCAGTATTTT
CASSLARADTQYF
>.|TRBJ1-3|.|TRBV10-1
TGCGCCAGGGGGGCCGTAACCATATATTTT
CARGAVTIYF
>.|TRBJ1-5|TRBD1|TRBV4-1
TGCGCCAGCAGCGCGACAGGGTTAGGCAATCAGCCCCAGCATTTT
CASSATGLGNQPQHF
>.|TRBJ1-5|.|TRBV7-9
TGTGCCAGCAGCCGCGGCCGGGACTTCAATCAGCCCCAGCATTTT
CASSRGRDFNQPQHF
>.|TRBJ2-7|.|TRBV27
TGTGCCAGCAGTTTAGCGAGTGTTTACGAGCAGTACTTC
CASSLASVYEQYF
>.|TRBJ2-7|.|TRBV12-5
TGTGCTAGTGGTTTGGTACTCACAGGGCTGTCCTACGAGCAGTACTTC
CASGLVLTGLSYEQYF
>.|TRBJ2-7|.|TRBV19
TGTGCCAGTAGGGGCAGGGGCAACTACGAGCAGTACTTC
CASRGRGNYEQYF
>.|TRBJ2-4|.|TRBV11-2
TGTGCCAGCAGCTTAGAGCGGGGAGGACAGGAGTACTTC
CASSLERGGQEYF
>.|TRBJ1-5|.|TRBV6-1
TGTGCCACACTAGGAGGCAATCAGCCCCAGCATTTT
CATLGGNQPQHF
>.|TRBJ2-7|TRBD2|TRBV5-1
TGCGCCAGCAGCTCCCGGACAGCGGGAGGTGTGAGGGAATACGAGCAGTACTTC
CASSSRTAGGVREYEQYF
>.|TRBJ1-4|.|TRBV10-1
TGCGCCAGCAGCGGGGGTGAAAAACTGTTTTTT
CASSGGEKLFF
>.|TRBJ2-1|.|TRBV9
TGTGCCAGCAGCGGTCCCCCGGGACTGATGGGTTGGCAGTTCTTC
CASSGPPGLMGWQFF
>.|TRBJ1-1|.|TRBV5-1
TGCGCCAGCCGACAACCCCAGGGGACTGAAGCTTTCTTT
CASRQPQGTEAFF
>.|TRBJ1-4|.|TRBV21-1
TGTGCCAGCAGGAACCGGGGGGGCGAAAATGAAAAACTGTTTTTT
CASRNRGGENEKLFF